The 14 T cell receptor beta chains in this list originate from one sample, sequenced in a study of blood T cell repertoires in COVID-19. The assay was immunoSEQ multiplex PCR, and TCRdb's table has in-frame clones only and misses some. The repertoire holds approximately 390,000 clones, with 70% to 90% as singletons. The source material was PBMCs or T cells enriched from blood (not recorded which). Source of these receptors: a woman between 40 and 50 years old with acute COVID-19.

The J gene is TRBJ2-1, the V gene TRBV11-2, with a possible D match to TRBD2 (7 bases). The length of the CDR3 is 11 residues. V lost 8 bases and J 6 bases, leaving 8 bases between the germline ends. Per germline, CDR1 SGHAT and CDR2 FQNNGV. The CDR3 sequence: CASRGANEQFF. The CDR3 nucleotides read TGTGCCAGCCGGGGGGCCAATGAGCAGTTCTTC.

CDR3 bases: TGTGCCAGCAGTGAGAACAGGGGTGAGCAGCCCCAGCATTTT. Encoded protein: CASSENRGEQPQHF. The chain has TRBV6-1 and TRBJ1-5; 7 bases agree with TRBD1. Germline trimming cut 3 bases from V and 7 bases from J; bases unmatched to any gene: 6. The CDR3 totals 14 residues. Per germline, CDR1 MNHNS and CDR2 SASEGT.

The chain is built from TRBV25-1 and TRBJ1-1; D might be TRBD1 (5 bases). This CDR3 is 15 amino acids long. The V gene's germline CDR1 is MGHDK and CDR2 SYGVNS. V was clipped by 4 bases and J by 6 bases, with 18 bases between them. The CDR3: CASSADQGVWAEAFF. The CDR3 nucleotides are TGTGCCAGCAGTGCGGATCAGGGTGTTTGGGCTGAAGCTTTCTTT.

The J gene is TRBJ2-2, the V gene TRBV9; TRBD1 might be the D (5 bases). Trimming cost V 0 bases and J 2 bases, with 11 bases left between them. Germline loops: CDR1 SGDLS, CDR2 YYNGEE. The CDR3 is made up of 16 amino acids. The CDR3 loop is CASSVVVTANTGELFF. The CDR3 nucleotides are TGTGCCAGCAGCGTAGTAGTGACAGCCAACACCGGGGAGCTGTTTTTT.

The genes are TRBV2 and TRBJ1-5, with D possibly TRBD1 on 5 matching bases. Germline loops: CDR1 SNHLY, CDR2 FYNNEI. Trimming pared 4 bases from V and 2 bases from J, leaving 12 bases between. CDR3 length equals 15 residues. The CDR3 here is CASSAEDKGNQPQHF. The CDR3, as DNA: TGTGCCAGCAGTGCCGAGGACAAAGGCAATCAGCCCCAGCATTTT. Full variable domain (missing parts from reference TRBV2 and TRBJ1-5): EPEVTQTPSHQVTQMGQEVILRCVPISNHLYFYWYRQILGQKVEFLVSFYNNEISEKSEIFDDQFSVERPDGSNFTLKIRSTKLEDSAMYFCASSAEDKGNQPQHFGDGTRLSIL.

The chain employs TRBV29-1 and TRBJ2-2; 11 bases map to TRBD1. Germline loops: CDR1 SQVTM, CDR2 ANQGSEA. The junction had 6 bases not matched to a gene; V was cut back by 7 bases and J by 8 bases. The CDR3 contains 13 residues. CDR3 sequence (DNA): TGCAGCGCACGGACAGGGGGCATAGGGGAGCTGTTTTTT. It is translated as CSARTGGIGELFF.

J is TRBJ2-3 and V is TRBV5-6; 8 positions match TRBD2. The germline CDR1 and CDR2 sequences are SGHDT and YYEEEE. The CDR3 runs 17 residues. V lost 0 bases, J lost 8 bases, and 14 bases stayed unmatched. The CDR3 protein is CASSLDEAGGHLGTQYF. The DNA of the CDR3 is TGTGCCAGCAGCTTGGACGAGGCGGGGGGCCACTTGGGTACGCAGTATTTT.

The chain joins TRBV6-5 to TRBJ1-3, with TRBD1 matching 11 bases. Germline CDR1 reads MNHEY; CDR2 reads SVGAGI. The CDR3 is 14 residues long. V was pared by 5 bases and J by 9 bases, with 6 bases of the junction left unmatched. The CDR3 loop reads CASSPRGTGGTIYF. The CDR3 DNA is TGTGCCAGCAGTCCCCGAGGGACAGGGGGCACCATATATTTT.

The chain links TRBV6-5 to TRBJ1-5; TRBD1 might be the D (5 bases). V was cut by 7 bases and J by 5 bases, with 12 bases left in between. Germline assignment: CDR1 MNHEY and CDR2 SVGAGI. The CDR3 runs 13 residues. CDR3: CASTSEGYQPQHF. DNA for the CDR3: TGTGCCAGCACGTCGGAGGGGTATCAGCCCCAGCATTTT.

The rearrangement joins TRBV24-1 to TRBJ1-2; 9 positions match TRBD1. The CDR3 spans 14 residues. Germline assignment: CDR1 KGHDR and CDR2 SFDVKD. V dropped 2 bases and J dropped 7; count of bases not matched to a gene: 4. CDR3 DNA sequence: TGTGCCACCAGTGATTCGGGACAGGGCGCTGGCTACACCTTC. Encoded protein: CATSDSGQGAGYTF.

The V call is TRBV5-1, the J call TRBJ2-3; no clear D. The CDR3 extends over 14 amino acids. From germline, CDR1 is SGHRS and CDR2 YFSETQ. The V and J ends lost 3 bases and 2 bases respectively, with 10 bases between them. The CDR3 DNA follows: TGCGCCAGCAGCTCCCAAACTTCCACAGATACGCAGTATTTT. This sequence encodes CASSSQTSTDTQYF.

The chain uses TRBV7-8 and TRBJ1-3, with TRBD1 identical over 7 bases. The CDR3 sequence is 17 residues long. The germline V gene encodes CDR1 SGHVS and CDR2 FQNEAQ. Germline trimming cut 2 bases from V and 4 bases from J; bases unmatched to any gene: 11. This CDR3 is CASSLPSQRGHGNTIYF. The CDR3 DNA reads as TGTGCCAGCAGCTTACCCAGCCAGAGGGGGCACGGAAACACCATATATTTT.

CDR3 sequence (DNA): TGTGCCAGCAGACACGGACAGGGGGAGAGGGGCTACACCTTC. Translating it yields CASRHGQGERGYTF. The chain recombines TRBV6-6 with TRBJ1-2, with 10 positions matching TRBD1. V was clipped by 6 bases and J by 8 bases; unmatched bases: 9. Looked up from germline, CDR1 is MNHNY and CDR2 is SVGAGI (reference sequence). This CDR3 contains 14 residues.

Here the CDR3 DNA reads TGTGCCAGTGGCCGGGACAGGGGCCTCTATGGCTACACCTTC. This translates into CASGRDRGLYGYTF. V and J are TRBV19 and TRBJ1-2; TRBD1 aligns across 10 bases. The germline gives CDR1 LNHDA, CDR2 SQIVND (reference sequence). CDR3 length: 14 residues. J gave up 4 bases and V 8 bases, and 7 bases lay outside the gene matches.